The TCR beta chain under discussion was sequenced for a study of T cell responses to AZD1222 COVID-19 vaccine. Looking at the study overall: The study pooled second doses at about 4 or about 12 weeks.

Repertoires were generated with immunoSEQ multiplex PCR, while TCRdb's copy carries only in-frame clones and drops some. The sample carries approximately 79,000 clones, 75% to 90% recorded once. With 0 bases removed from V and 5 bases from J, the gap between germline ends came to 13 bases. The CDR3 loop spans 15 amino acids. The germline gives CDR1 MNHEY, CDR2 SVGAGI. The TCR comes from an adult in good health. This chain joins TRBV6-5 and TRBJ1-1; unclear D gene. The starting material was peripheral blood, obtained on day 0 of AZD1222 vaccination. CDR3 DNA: TGTGCCAGCAGTTACTCGGAAGGGCTGGGGACTGAAGCTTTCTTT. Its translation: CASSYSEGLGTEAFF.